The subject of this entry is one TCR beta chain. Its specificity is unknown. 60 Vbeta and 13 Jbeta primers were used in PCR. Assay used: immunoSEQ multiplex PCR; TCRdb lists only in-frame clones, some missing. Among tens of thousands of clones, over 65% were seen once, and the ten largest hold roughly 3%. This specimen comes from a study of cytomegalovirus exposure and HLA in healthy donors. Study-wide findings and caveats: What a later analysis reportedly showed was that an Asian-associated ancestry cluster had fewer N-insertions than the approximately 700-donor mean. In a later analysis, a missense DCLRE1C variant was linked to TCR beta V- and J-gene trimming. Immune exposure information comprised only CMV serostatus.

The origin of this receptor is a man aged 45 to 65 in good health and CMV-seropositive. Sequenced sample: PBMCs.

The CDR3 DNA reads as TGTGCCAGCAGCAGAGGAGTAGACGTAGCCAAAAACATTCAGTACTTC. Translation: CASSRGVDVAKNIQYF. The chain carries TRBV7-9 and TRBJ2-4; D uncertain. CDR3 length: 16 residues. Germline values: CDR1 SEHNR, CDR2 FQNEAQ (reference sequence). V shed 5 bases and J shed 0 bases, with 14 bases lying between them.